Here is one T cell receptor (beta chain) with its context. Its antigen is as yet unknown. The same CDR3 is also encoded by other DNA sequences in this sample. This specimen comes from a study of cytomegalovirus exposure and HLA in healthy donors. Findings and caveats of the study: Most sequenced TCRs were rare (though some public TCRs occurred in many donors). Altogether, 160 or so TCR beta chains were recorded as cytomegalovirus-associated.

It was the approximately 120-subject validation cohort, separate from the roughly 700-subject first cohort, to which the donors belonged. The assay was immunoSEQ multiplex PCR, and TCRdb's table has in-frame clones only and misses some. Here the sample spans some 140,000 clones, around 85% being singletons. CDR3 length: 11 residues. V gave up 4 bases and J gave up 7 bases, with 8 bases separating them. Germline CDR1 MDHEN, CDR2 SYDVKM. This chain uses TRBV28 with TRBJ2-7; the D is unclear. The receptor comes from a man aged 18 to 29 in good health and CMV-seronegative. Input material: PBMCs. The CDR3 nucleotides are TGTGCCAGCAGTTCTGTCCGGGAGCAGTACTTC. Translating gives CASSSVREQYF.